The source of this T cell receptor (beta chain) is a study of identifying expanded T cells in peripheral blood. General study points: Clone count variance between roughly 2-week samples rose with total template count. Around 1.2 clones differed between technical replicates, versus approximately 16 and 20 over time.

No infections or other immune events were documented during collection. This clone was picked up one time. Its antigen is currently unknown. The data were produced by immunoSEQ multiplex PCR, yet TCRdb's version contains in-frame clones alone and is incomplete. The sample has about 100,000 clones; about 87% are singletons. The CDR3 consists of 14 residues. V trimming: 5 bases; J trimming: 5 bases; junction bases outside the gene matches: 8. The V gene's germline CDR1 is LNHDA and CDR2 SQIVND (reference sequence). Sequenced: blood. The clonotype comes from a person aged 18 to 70 in good health. The genes are TRBV19 and TRBJ1-2, with TRBD1 matching 7 bases. The CDR3 DNA follows: TGTGCCAGTAGTCTCGGGACAGCCCATTATGGCTACACCTTC. Amino acid sequence: CASSLGTAHYGYTF.